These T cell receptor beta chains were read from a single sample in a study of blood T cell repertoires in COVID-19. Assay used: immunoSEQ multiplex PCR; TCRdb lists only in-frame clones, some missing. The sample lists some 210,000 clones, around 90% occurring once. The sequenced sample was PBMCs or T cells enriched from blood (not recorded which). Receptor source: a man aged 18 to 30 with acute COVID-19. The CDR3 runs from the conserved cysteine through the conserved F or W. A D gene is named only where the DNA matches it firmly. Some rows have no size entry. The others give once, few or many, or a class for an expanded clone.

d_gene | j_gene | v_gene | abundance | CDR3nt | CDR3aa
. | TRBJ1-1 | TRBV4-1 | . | TGCGCCAGCAGCGATCCTACAGGGTCGCGCCCCGAAGCTTTCTTT | CASSDPTGSRPEAFF
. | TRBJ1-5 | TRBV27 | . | TGTGCCAGCAGTCCCCGGGAGTATAGCAATCAGCCCCAGCATTTT | CASSPREYSNQPQHF
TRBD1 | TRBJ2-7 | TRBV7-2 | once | TGTGCCAGCAGCCCGGGACAGGGCGGCTACGAGCAGTACTTC | CASSPGQGGYEQYF
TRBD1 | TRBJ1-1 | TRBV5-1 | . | TGCGCCAGCAGCATGGGACAGGGGGAGACTGAAGCTTTCTTT | CASSMGQGETEAFF
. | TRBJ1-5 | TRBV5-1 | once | TGCGCCAGCAGCTTGGAAGGGGTTGGCAATCAGCCCCAGCATTTT | CASSLEGVGNQPQHF
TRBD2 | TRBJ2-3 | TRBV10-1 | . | TGCGCCAGTCGCCAAACGTGGCGGGAGAGCACAGATACGCAGTATTTT | CASRQTWRESTDTQYF
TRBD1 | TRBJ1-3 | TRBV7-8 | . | TGTGCCAGCAGCTTAGGGACAGGGACTGGAAACACCATATATTTT | CASSLGTGTGNTIYF
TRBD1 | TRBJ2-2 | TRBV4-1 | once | TGCGCCAGCAGCCGCCTGGGACAGGGGATCACCGGGGAGCTGTTTTTT | CASSRLGQGITGELFF
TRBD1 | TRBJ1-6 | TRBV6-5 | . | TGTGCCAGCTGGGGGACAGGGAATAATTCACCCCTCCACTTT | CASWGTGNNSPLHF
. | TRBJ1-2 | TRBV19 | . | TGTGCCAGTAGTTTACAGGGAGCTCCTGGGGGCTACACCTTC | CASSLQGAPGGYTF
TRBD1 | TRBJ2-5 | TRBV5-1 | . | TGCGCCAGCAGCTCTCTACCGGGACAGGGGGAGACCCAGTACTTC | CASSSLPGQGETQYF
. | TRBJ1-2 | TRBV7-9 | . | TGTGCCAGCAGCTGGGAGACGGCGTATGGCTACACCTTC | CASSWETAYGYTF
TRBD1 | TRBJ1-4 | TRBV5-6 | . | TGTGCCAGCAGCTTTCCACAGGGGGCAACTAATGAAAAACTGTTTTTT | CASSFPQGATNEKLFF
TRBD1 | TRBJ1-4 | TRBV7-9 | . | TGTGCCAGCAGCTCCGTGGGACAGGCTAATGAAAAACTGTTTTTT | CASSSVGQANEKLFF
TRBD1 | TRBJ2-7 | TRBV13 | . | TGTGCCAGCAGCTTCGGGACAGTCGATTACGAGCAGTACTTC | CASSFGTVDYEQYF
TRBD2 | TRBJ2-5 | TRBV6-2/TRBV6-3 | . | TGTGCCAGCAGTGCGGACCTGGGACTAGCGGGTTGGGTAGAGACCCAGTACTTC | CASSADLGLAGWVETQYF
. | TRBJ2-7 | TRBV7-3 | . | TGTGCCAGCAGCCCCCAAAGCGGATCTCCCTACGAGCAGTACTTC | CASSPQSGSPYEQYF
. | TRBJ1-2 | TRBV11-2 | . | TGTGCCAGCAGCTCAATCCTTGGGACATGGGATGGCTACACCTTC | CASSSILGTWDGYTF
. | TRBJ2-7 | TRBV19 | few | TGTGCCAGTAGCAAAGACAGCTACGAGCAGTACTTC | CASSKDSYEQYF
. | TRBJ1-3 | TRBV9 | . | TGTGCCAGCAGCCTGAATCCACGGAGATCTGGAAACACCATATATTTT | CASSLNPRRSGNTIYF
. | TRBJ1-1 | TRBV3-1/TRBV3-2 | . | TGTGCCAGCAGCCAAGTTAGAACGAACACTGAAGCTTTCTTT | CASSQVRTNTEAFF
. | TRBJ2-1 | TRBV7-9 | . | TGTGCCAGCAGCTTAGCGCCCCAGGTCGATGAGCAGTTCTTC | CASSLAPQVDEQFF
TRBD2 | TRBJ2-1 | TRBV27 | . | TGTGCCAGCAGCCCCGGACTAGCGGGAGAAAATGAGCAGTTCTTC | CASSPGLAGENEQFF
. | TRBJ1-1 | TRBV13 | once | TGTGCCAGCAGCTTAGGGCAGGTTGAAGCTTTCTTT | CASSLGQVEAFF
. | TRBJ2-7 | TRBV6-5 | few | TGTGCCAGCAGTTACTCGAGACTAGGGGGCCCGGGGGAGCAGTACTTC | CASSYSRLGGPGEQYF
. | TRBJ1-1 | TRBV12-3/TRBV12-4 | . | TGTGCCAGCAGGACACAGATAAGCACTGAAGCTTTCTTT | CASRTQISTEAFF
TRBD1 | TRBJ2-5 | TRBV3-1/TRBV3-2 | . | TGTGCCAGCAGCCAGGGGACAGGGTCCGACGAGACCCAGTACTTC | CASSQGTGSDETQYF
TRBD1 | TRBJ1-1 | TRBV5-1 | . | TGCGCCAGCAGCTTCATAGGGGGCGCCGGGGATTCGGCTTTCTTT | CASSFIGGAGDSAFF
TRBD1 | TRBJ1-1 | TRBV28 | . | TGTGCCAGCAGTCCACCTCCAGGGACAGCGAACACTGAAGCTTTCTTT | CASSPPPGTANTEAFF
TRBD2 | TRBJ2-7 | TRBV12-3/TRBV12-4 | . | TGTGCCAGCAGGTTCGGGGGGGCCTACGAGCAGTACTTC | CASRFGGAYEQYF
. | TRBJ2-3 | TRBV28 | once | TGTGCCAGCAGCGGGGGGCTCCCGGGAGCAACAGATACGCAGTATTTT | CASSGGLPGATDTQYF
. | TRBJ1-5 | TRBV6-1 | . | TGTGCCAGCAGTGACGAAAGGGACTATAATCAGCCCCAGCATTTT | CASSDERDYNQPQHF
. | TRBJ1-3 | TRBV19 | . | TGTGCCAGTATGGCGGTGGACTCCTCTGGAAACACCATATATTTT | CASMAVDSSGNTIYF
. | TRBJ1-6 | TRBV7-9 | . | TGTGCCAGCAGCTTAACGGGTTATAATTCACCCCTCCACTTT | CASSLTGYNSPLHF
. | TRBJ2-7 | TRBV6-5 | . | TGTGCCAGCACCCAAAGCGATCCAGGGGTAGGCGAGCAGTACTTC | CASTQSDPGVGEQYF
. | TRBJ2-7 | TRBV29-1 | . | TGCAGCGTTGAGATCGGGACTTCCTACGAGCAGTACTTC | CSVEIGTSYEQYF